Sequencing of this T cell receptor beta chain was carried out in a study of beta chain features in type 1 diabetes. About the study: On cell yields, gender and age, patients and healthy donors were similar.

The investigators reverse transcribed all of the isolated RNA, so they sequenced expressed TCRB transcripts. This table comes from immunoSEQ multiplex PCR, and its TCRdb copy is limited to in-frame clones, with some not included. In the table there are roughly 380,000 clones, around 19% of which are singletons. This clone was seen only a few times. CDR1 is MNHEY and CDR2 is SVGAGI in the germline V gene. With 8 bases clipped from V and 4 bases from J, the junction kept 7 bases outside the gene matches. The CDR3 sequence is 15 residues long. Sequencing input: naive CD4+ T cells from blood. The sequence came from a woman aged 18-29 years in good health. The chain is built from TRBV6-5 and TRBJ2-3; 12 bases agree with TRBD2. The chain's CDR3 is CASRRGTSGPDTQYF. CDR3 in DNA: TGTGCCAGCCGGAGGGGGACTAGCGGGCCAGATACGCAGTATTTT.